Following are 11 T cell receptor beta chains from one sample sequenced in a study of early T cells in non-severe SARS-CoV-2 infection. TCRdb reprocessed the 5' RACE reads via MiXCR and lists one record per CDR3 protein. Among tens of thousands of distinct CDR3 sequences listed, approximately 5% were seen once. Sequenced sample: whole blood. These receptors were taken from an adult who was a healthcare worker with PCR-confirmed SARS-CoV-2 infection or an uninfected control (not recorded which).

This clonotype appeared many times. This chain uses TRBV7-9 with TRBJ1-1, with D possibly TRBD1 on 5 matching bases. V lost 6 bases, J lost 4 bases, and 15 bases lay in between. Germline loops: CDR1 SEHNR, CDR2 FQNEAQ (reference sequence). The CDR3 loop spans 14 amino acids. The CDR3 is CASSKSSGGTEAFF. DNA of the CDR3: TGTGCCAGCAGTAAAAGCAGCGGGGGCACTGAAGCTTTCTTT.

The chain carries TRBV7-2 and TRBJ2-7; unclear D gene. V dropped 6 bases and J dropped 0 bases, with 15 bases sitting between them. The CDR3 loop spans 15 amino acids. CDR1 is SGHTA and CDR2 is FQGNSA in the germline V gene. Here the CDR3 reads CASSSSGRASYEQYF. The CDR3 bases are TGTGCCAGCAGTTCCAGTGGTCGGGCCTCCTACGAGCAGTACTTC.

This clonotype was observed many times. J is TRBJ2-7 and V is TRBV7-6, with unresolved D. Trimming shortened V by 1 base and J by 5 bases, and 6 bases separated the two germline ends. The CDR3 consists of 12 residues. Germline V gene lookup returns CDR1 SGHVS and CDR2 FNYEAQ. DNA for the CDR3: TGTGCCAGCAGCTTAGTAGTAGACGAGCAGTACTTC. Its protein is CASSLVVDEQYF.

This clonotype appeared many times. The V and J genes are TRBV4-2 and TRBJ2-1; D perhaps matches TRBD2 (6 bases). V was clipped by 2 bases and J by 3 bases, with 11 bases between them. The CDR3 runs to 15 residues. Germline loops: CDR1 LGHNA, CDR2 YNFKEQ. The CDR3 loop reads CASSQTGLDYNEQFF. The CDR3 region has the DNA TGTGCCAGCAGCCAAACGGGACTGGACTACAATGAGCAGTTCTTC.

This clonotype was detected ten times or more. The rearrangement links TRBV18 to TRBJ2-5; TRBD2 might be the D (5 bases). The germline gives CDR1 KGHSH, CDR2 LQKENI. Trimming left V 0 bases short and J 3 bases short, with 5 bases between. CDR3 size: 13 residues. In DNA form, the CDR3 reads TGTGCCAGCTCACCACCGGAGGAAGAGACCCAGTACTTC. This sequence encodes CASSPPEEETQYF. Looking up the rest from reference TRBV18 and TRBJ2-5 gives the full variable domain: NAGVMQNPRHLVRRRGQEARLRCSPMKGHSHVYWYRQLPEEGLKFMVYLQKENIIDESGMPKERFSAEFPKEGPSILRIQQVVRGDSAAYFCASSPPEEETQYFGPGTRLLVL.

This chain links TRBV6-1 with TRBJ2-7, with D hard to call. The germline CDR1 and CDR2 sequences are MNHNS and SASEGT. The CDR3 spans 12 residues. V lost 4 bases, J lost 7 bases, and 11 bases lay in between. Here the CDR3 reads CASSVTWREQYF. CDR3 coding DNA: TGTGCCAGCAGTGTGACTTGGCGAGAGCAGTACTTC.

The chain combines TRBV10-3 with TRBJ2-5; D perhaps matches TRBD1 (6 bases). V lost 0 bases to trimming and J lost 5 bases, with 13 bases between them. Looked up from germline, CDR1 is ENHRY and CDR2 is SYGVKD. The CDR3 contains 15 residues. The CDR3, as DNA: TGTGCCATCAGTGAGTCGGTGACAGGCCGGGAGACCCAGTACTTC. It encodes CAISESVTGRETQYF.

By sample share, this clonotype is medium-sized (0.01 to 0.1%). The V and J genes are TRBV6-6 and TRBJ1-1; no definite D call. CDR1 is MNHNY and CDR2 is SVGAGI in the germline V gene (reference sequence). The CDR3 is made up of 11 amino acids. Trimming pared 2 bases from V and 10 bases from J, leaving 8 bases between. The CDR3 sequence is CASSYGPTAFF. The CDR3 DNA is TGTGCCAGCAGTTACGGACCGACAGCTTTCTTT.

Sample share makes this clonotype medium-sized. The rearrangement joins TRBV7-2 to TRBJ2-3; 7 bases are shared with TRBD2. The CDR3 totals 17 residues. V lost 5 bases to trimming and J lost 2 bases; unmatched junction nucleotides: 13. Per germline, CDR1 SGHTA and CDR2 FQGNSA. In DNA, the CDR3 is TGTGCCAGCAGCCCCCGGGGAAAGCGGGGCTACACAGATACGCAGTATTTT. This codes for CASSPRGKRGYTDTQYF.

This clonotype has ten or more counts. The J gene is TRBJ1-3, the V gene TRBV7-9; D uncertain. This CDR3 has 14 amino acids. V was pared by 4 bases and J by 1 base, with 8 bases between. The germline V gene has CDR1 SEHNR and CDR2 FQNEAQ (reference sequence). The DNA for the CDR3 is TGTGCCAGCAGCTCCGGAGGGTCTGGAAACACCATATATTTT. As protein: CASSSGGSGNTIYF.

The chain joins TRBV11-2 to TRBJ1-1; no definite D call. Trimming cost V 7 bases and J 3 bases, with 9 bases left between them. The germline V gene encodes CDR1 SGHAT and CDR2 FQNNGV. This CDR3 has 12 residues. DNA of the CDR3: TGTGCCAGCACCCTGTCACACACTGAAGCTTTCTTT. It is translated as CASTLSHTEAFF.